These 2 T cell receptor beta chains were sequenced from one sample in a study of T cell repertoires in cytomegalovirus infection. TCRdb re-analysed the reads in MiXCR, keeping a single row per CDR3 protein. This repertoire shows about 490,000 distinct CDR3 sequences, about 11% found once; its top ten account for about 9.4%. Sequenced input: PBMCs. Receptors originate from a human donor in good health (CMV status not recorded). Some clones in this sample may be carry-over from other donors' samples.

The table lists this clonotype with a few counts. CDR3 in amino acids: CASSLTGTGMEKLFF. For the CDR3, the DNA is TGCGCCAGCAGCTTGACCGGGACAGGCATGGAAAAACTGTTTTTT. The rearrangement links TRBV5-1 to TRBJ1-4; 8 bases agree with TRBD1. With V trimmed by 1 base and J by 8 bases, 7 bases remained unmatched. Looked up from germline, CDR1 is SGHRS and CDR2 is YFSETQ. The CDR3 extends over 15 amino acids.

This clonotype was detected only a few times. The chain couples TRBV2 to TRBJ2-3; 7 bases fit TRBD1. Germline CDR1 reads SNHLY; CDR2 reads FYNNEI. The CDR3 is made up of 14 amino acids. With 5 bases clipped from V and 4 bases from J, the junction kept 6 bases outside the gene matches. The CDR3 here is CASSLTGKPDTQYF. The CDR3 DNA sequence: TGTGCCAGCAGTCTGACAGGGAAACCAGATACGCAGTATTTT.